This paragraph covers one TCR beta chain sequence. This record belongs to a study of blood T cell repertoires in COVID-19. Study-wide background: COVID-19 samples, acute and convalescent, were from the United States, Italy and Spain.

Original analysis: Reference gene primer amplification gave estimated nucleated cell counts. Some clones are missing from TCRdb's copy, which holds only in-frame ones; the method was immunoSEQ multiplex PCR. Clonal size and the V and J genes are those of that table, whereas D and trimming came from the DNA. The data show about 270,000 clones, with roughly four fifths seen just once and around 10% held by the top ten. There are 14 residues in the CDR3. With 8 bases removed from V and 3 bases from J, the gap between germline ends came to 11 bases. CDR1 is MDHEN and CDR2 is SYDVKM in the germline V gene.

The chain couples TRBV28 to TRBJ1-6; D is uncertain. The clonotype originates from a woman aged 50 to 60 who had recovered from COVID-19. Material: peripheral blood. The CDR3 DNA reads TGTGCCAGCTTACCCGGGAACTATAATTCACCCCTCCACTTT. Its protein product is CASLPGNYNSPLHF.